This TCR beta chain was recovered during a study of T cell responses to AZD1222 COVID-19 vaccine. There are a few counts of this clone. TCRdb's copy holds only in-frame clones and misses some; the assay was immunoSEQ multiplex PCR. The table lists about 170,000 clones, roughly 89% of them singletons. This specimen consisted of peripheral blood, obtained 28 days after the second AZD1222 dose. This TCR came from an adult who received the AZD1222 COVID-19 vaccine.

CDR3 bases: TGTGCCAGCAGCCCCGCGGGACTAGCGGGGGATACGCAGTATTTT. Its translation is CASSPAGLAGDTQYF. V usage is TRBV5-4 and J usage is TRBJ2-3; 13 bases line up with TRBD2. V shed 4 bases and J 6 bases; nucleotides not matched to a gene: 5. The CDR3 covers 15 residues. The V gene's germline CDR1 is SGHNT and CDR2 YYREEE (reference sequence).